This entry lists 32 T cell receptor beta chains sequenced from one sample in a study of T cell repertoires in aging, cancer and after chemotherapy. Amplification of TCR beta used genomic DNA extracted from peripheral blood. A mixed TRB-A/B primer pool amplified rearranged TRB by multiplex touch-down PCR. TCRdb redid the calling of the multiplex PCR reads with MiXCR, one entry per CDR3 protein. The sample consists of under 2,500 distinct CDR3 sequences, 20% to 25% of them appearing once. Material for sequencing was blood. The receptors stem from a human donor with a solid tumor.

V and J are TRBV18 and TRBJ1-2; D is unresolved. Germline V gives CDR1 KGHSH, CDR2 LQKENI. This CDR3 has 14 residues. Trimming pared 4 bases from V and 2 bases from J, leaving 11 bases between. The CDR3 reads CASSLEQLNYGYTF. The DNA for the CDR3 is TGTGCCAGCTCACTAGAACAGCTAAACTATGGCTACACCTTC.

V and J are TRBV20-1 and TRBJ1-2; D may be TRBD1 (5 bases). The V and J ends lost 5 bases and 8 bases respectively, with 15 bases between them. From germline, CDR1 is DFQATT and CDR2 SNEGSKA (reference sequence). This CDR3 has 12 amino acids. In DNA, the CDR3 is TGCAGTGCTCAAAAGTATGAGGGGGGCTACACCTTC. The encoded protein is CSAQKYEGGYTF.

The CDR3 is CASSLNYEQYF. CDR3 coding DNA: TGTGCCAGCTCGTTAAACTACGAGCAGTACTTC. This chain uses TRBV28 with TRBJ2-7; D not resolved. The germline V and J ends were trimmed by 8 bases and 3 bases, with 8 bases remaining between them. The CDR3 loop spans 11 amino acids. Germline assignment: CDR1 MDHEN and CDR2 SYDVKM. Based on the CDR3 plus reference TRBV28 and TRBJ2-7, the full variable domain is DVKVTQSSRYLVKRTGEKVFLECVQDMDHENMFWYRQDPGLGLRLIYFSYDVKMKEKGDIPEGYSVSREKKERFSLILESASTNQTSMYLCASSLNYEQYFGPGTRLTVT.

This chain joins TRBV18 and TRBJ2-1, with D unresolved. Germline assignment: CDR1 KGHSH and CDR2 LQKENI. V lost 2 bases to trimming and J lost 8 bases, with 13 bases between them. The CDR3 runs 14 residues. DNA for the CDR3: TGTGCCAGCTCACCAGGCAATACTCGTTATGAGCAGTTCTTC. Its protein product is CASSPGNTRYEQFF.

This clonotype counts as medium-sized (0.01 to 0.1%). The rearrangement joins TRBV7-2 to TRBJ2-3; D not resolved. Trimming removed 5 bases at V and 1 base at J, with 7 bases between. There are 13 residues in the CDR3. Looked up from germline, CDR1 is SGHTA and CDR2 is FQGNSA. The CDR3 sequence: CASSGWGTDTQYF. The CDR3, as DNA: TGTGCCAGCAGCGGATGGGGCACAGATACGCAGTATTTT.

In this sample, this clonotype is large. The V call is TRBV29-1, the J call TRBJ1-1, with D perhaps TRBD1 (5 bases). Looked up from germline, CDR1 is SQVTM and CDR2 is ANQGSEA. The V gene lost 6 bases and the J gene lost 6 bases, with 14 bases spanning the gap. This CDR3 has 12 residues. DNA for the CDR3: TGCAGCGTGGGCCCAGGGCTCCCTGAAGCTTTCTTT. Translating gives CSVGPGLPEAFF.

Concerning this clonotype itself: This could be a read error, since a much larger clone is one nucleotide away. This CDR3 fails to terminate in the conserved phenylalanine or tryptophan, so it likely reflects a read error. This rearrangement joins TRBV18 to TRBJ2-7; unclear D gene. V was trimmed by 4 bases and J by 0 bases, leaving 7 bases between them. The germline V gene has CDR1 KGHSH and CDR2 LQKENI. The CDR3 is 13 residues long. CDR3 protein: CASSLTGSYEQYC. CDR3 DNA: TGTGCCAGCTCACTGACGGGCTCCTACGAGCAGTACTGC.

V gene TRBV7-3 combines with J gene TRBJ2-5, with D tentatively TRBD1 or TRBD2 (5 bases each). Trimming cost V 5 bases and J 3 bases, with 16 bases left between them. Per the germline V gene, CDR1 is SGHTA and CDR2 is FQGTGA. The CDR3 runs to 15 residues. The CDR3 coding sequence is TGTGCCAGCAGCCTCCGAGGGGCTTACGAAGAGACCCAGTACTTC. It translates to CASSLRGAYEETQYF.

By sample fraction, this clonotype is medium-sized. This chain links TRBV7-2 with TRBJ1-1; 8 nucleotides agree with TRBD1. The CDR3 is 12 residues long. CDR1 is SGHTA and CDR2 is FQGNSA in the germline V gene. Germline trimming cut 5 bases from V and 8 bases from J; bases unmatched to any gene: 4. The CDR3 loop reads CASSIDRGEAFF. CDR3 DNA: TGTGCCAGCAGCATCGACAGGGGAGAAGCTTTCTTT.

This rearrangement joins TRBV12-3 or TRBV12-4 to TRBJ2-2, with unresolved D. V was shortened by 3 bases and J by 4 bases, with 9 bases between the two germline ends. The length of the CDR3 is 14 residues. The CDR3 DNA sequence: TGTGCCAGCAGTTTTGATCGGATCACCGGGGAGCTGTTTTTT. This sequence encodes CASSFDRITGELFF.

The chain combines TRBV18 with TRBJ2-1, with a tentative D call TRBD1 (5 bases). The CDR3 spans 18 residues. V shed 0 bases and J shed 5 bases, with 20 bases lying between them. CDR1 is KGHSH, CDR2 LQKENI, per germline. The CDR3 DNA reads TGTGCCAGCTCACCACCGCAGGGCAGCCCGGTCCTAAACAATGAGCAGTTCTTC. Protein: CASSPPQGSPVLNNEQFF. Full variable domain (outside the CDR3, taken from reference TRBV18 and TRBJ2-1): NAGVMQNPRHLVRRRGQEARLRCSPMKGHSHVYWYRQLPEEGLKFMVYLQKENIIDESGMPKERFSAEFPKEGPSILRIQQVVRGDSAAYFCASSPPQGSPVLNNEQFFGPGTRLTVL.

V gene TRBV7-2 combines with J gene TRBJ2-5, with 13 bases fitting TRBD2. The CDR3 spans 16 residues. After removal of 6 bases from V and 5 bases from J, the junction contained 9 bases not matched to a gene. Per germline, CDR1 SGHTA and CDR2 FQGNSA. CDR3 sequence: CASRPTSGGAGETQYF. In DNA, the CDR3 is TGTGCCAGCAGACCAACTAGCGGGGGGGCCGGGGAGACCCAGTACTTC.

The genes are TRBV7-2 and TRBJ2-7, with TRBD1 matching over 11 bases. The germline V gene encodes CDR1 SGHTA and CDR2 FQGNSA. This CDR3 has 14 residues. With 6 bases clipped from V and 4 bases from J, the junction kept 5 bases outside the gene matches. CDR3 region: CASRPGTGGYEQYF. DNA for the CDR3: TGTGCCAGCAGGCCCGGGACAGGGGGATACGAGCAGTACTTC.

V and J are TRBV28 and TRBJ1-3; D gene ambiguous. V was cut by 2 bases and J by 12 bases, with 14 bases left in between. The CDR3 sequence is 13 residues long. Germline V gene lookup returns CDR1 MDHEN and CDR2 SYDVKM. DNA for the CDR3: TGTGCCAGCAGTTTAATTTCGGCCTCTGGCATATATTTT. It encodes CASSLISASGIYF.

This clonotype occurred a few times. In DNA form, the CDR3 reads TGTGCCAGCAGCTTCTTGGGGGGGACTAATGAAAAACTGTTTTTT. Translation: CASSFLGGTNEKLFF. The chain links TRBV5-6 to TRBJ1-4; TRBD1 is a possible D gene (5 bases). This CDR3 has 15 amino acids. V lost 2 bases and J 2 bases, leaving 10 bases between the germline ends. Germline V gene data show CDR1 as SGHDT and CDR2 as YYEEEE. Based on the CDR3 plus reference TRBV5-6 and TRBJ1-4, the full variable domain is DAGVTQSPTHLIKTRGQQVTLRCSPKSGHDTVSWYQQALGQGPQFIFQYYEEEERQRGNFPDRFSGHQFPNYSSELNVNALLLGDSALYLCASSFLGGTNEKLFFGSGTQLSVL.

The rearrangement uses TRBV6-1 and TRBJ2-3, with 11 positions matching TRBD1. Trimming took 4 bases from V and 2 from J; bases not matched to a gene: 5. The CDR3 has 16 residues. Germline V gene sequence: CDR1 MNHNS, CDR2 SASEGT. CDR3 coding DNA: TGTGCCAGCAGTGGGGGGGACAGGGGGTCCACAGATACGCAGTATTTT. Amino acid sequence: CASSGGDRGSTDTQYF.

Remarks on this clonotype: The conserved phenylalanine or tryptophan normally closing the CDR3 is absent here, so this likely arose from a read error. The chain uses TRBV7-9 and TRBJ2-3; TRBD2 matches at 8 bases. The CDR3 covers 16 residues. V trimming: 2 bases; J trimming: 5 bases; junction bases outside the gene matches: 9. Germline assignment: CDR1 SEHNR and CDR2 FQNEAQ (reference sequence). The CDR3 loop is CASSLNLRGGQDTQYL. The CDR3 nucleotides are TGTGCCAGCAGCTTAAATCTCCGGGGGGGGCAAGATACGCAGTATCTT.

V and J are TRBV5-6 and TRBJ2-7; D is uncertain. Trimming shortened V by 0 bases and J by 3 bases, and 7 bases separated the two germline ends. The germline gives CDR1 SGHDT, CDR2 YYEEEE. This CDR3 is built from 13 residues. DNA for the CDR3: TGTGCCAGCAGCTTGGCGTTGTTCTACGAGCAGTACTTC. Its protein product is CASSLALFYEQYF.

Details on this clonotype: A much larger clone lies a single base off, so this may be a read error. DNA for the CDR3: TGTGCCAACAGCTCGGGACAGGCGGGGTCACCCCTCCACTTT. It encodes CANSSGQAGSPLHF. The rearrangement links TRBV13 to TRBJ1-6, with 8 bases identical to TRBD1. Germline-derived CDR1 and CDR2 are PRHDT and FYEKMQ (reference sequence). The length of the CDR3 is 14 residues.

V usage is TRBV28 and J usage is TRBJ2-3; D remains unclear. V lost 2 bases to trimming and J lost 2 bases, with 8 bases between them. The CDR3 consists of 14 residues. Germline V gene sequence: CDR1 MDHEN, CDR2 SYDVKM. The CDR3 nucleotides are TGTGCCAGCAGTTTAAGTCCCCTCACAGATACGCAGTATTTT. It codes for CASSLSPLTDTQYF.

This clonotype was observed a few times. The rearrangement links TRBV15 to TRBJ2-6; D remains ambiguous. The CDR3 is 16 amino acids. Germline values: CDR1 LNHNV, CDR2 YYDKDF (reference sequence). V lost 9 bases and J 0 bases, leaving 15 bases between the germline ends. Here the CDR3 DNA reads TGTGCCACTAGGAGTCCCCTTTCCTCTGGGGCCAACGTCCTGACTTTC. It is translated as CATRSPLSSGANVLTF.

The rearrangement links TRBV19 to TRBJ1-4, with 10 bases fitting TRBD1. V gave up 8 bases and J gave up 7 bases; unmatched junction bases: 7. The CDR3 contains 14 residues. CDR1 is LNHDA, CDR2 SQIVND, per germline (reference sequence). The CDR3 loop is CASSPGQGFEKLFF. CDR3 DNA: TGTGCCAGTTCACCGGGACAGGGGTTTGAAAAACTGTTTTTT.

The V call is TRBV5-1, the J call TRBJ1-1, with TRBD1 matching 8 bases. Germline lookup yields CDR1 SGHRS and CDR2 YFSETQ. This CDR3 comprises 16 residues. Losses at the gene ends were 4 bases for V and 0 bases for J; bases not matched to a gene: 8. The CDR3 coding sequence is TGCGCCAGCAGCGGCCGACAGGGGCCATTGAACACTGAAGCTTTCTTT. Translation: CASSGRQGPLNTEAFF.

In its sample, this clonotype is medium-sized (0.01 to 0.1%). CDR3 nucleotides: TGTGCCAGCAGCTACAGCGGGGGGGCCTACGAGCAGTACTTC. Its translation is CASSYSGGAYEQYF. V usage is TRBV7-9 and J usage is TRBJ2-7, with TRBD2 identical over 10 bases. The CDR3 extends over 14 amino acids. Germline loops: CDR1 SEHNR, CDR2 FQNEAQ (reference sequence). Trimming took 4 bases from V and 2 from J; bases not matched to a gene: 2.

The gene calls are TRBV12-3 or TRBV12-4 and TRBJ2-4; D may be TRBD1 (6 bases). Trimming cost V 8 bases and J 6 bases, with 20 bases left between them. The CDR3 length is 15 residues. CDR3 sequence reads: CASSRRVRGSNIQYF. CDR3 sequence (DNA): TGTGCCAGCTCTAGAAGGGTCAGGGGTTCAAACATTCAGTACTTC.

This chain joins TRBV4-3 and TRBJ2-6; possible D gene TRBD1, 5 bases. V shed 0 bases and J shed 2 bases, with 8 bases lying between them. The CDR3 runs 16 residues. Germline CDR1 and CDR2: LGHNA and YSLEER. The CDR3, as DNA: TGCGCCAGCAGCCAAGAGGCAGGGACTGGGGCCAACGTCCTGACTTTC. Its translation: CASSQEAGTGANVLTF.

This clonotype came up once. The chain is built from TRBV7-6 and TRBJ2-4; D is uncertain. The CDR3 contains 13 residues. V was cut by 1 base and J by 3 bases, with 4 bases left in between. Germline values: CDR1 SGHVS, CDR2 FNYEAQ. This chain's CDR3 is CASSLDHKNIQYF. DNA of the CDR3: TGTGCCAGCAGCTTAGACCACAAAAACATTCAGTACTTC.

This clonotype was seen a handful of times. The V and J genes are TRBV27 and TRBJ1-2, with D possibly being TRBD1 (5 bases). CDR1 and CDR2 from the germline V gene are MNHEY and SMNVEV (reference sequence). This CDR3 has 17 residues. V was trimmed by 3 bases and J by 1 base, leaving 18 bases between them. Here the CDR3 reads CASSFTLGSQGNYGYTF. CDR3 nucleotides: TGTGCCAGCAGTTTTACCCTAGGTTCGCAGGGTAACTATGGCTACACCTTC.

The table lists this clonotype with a few counts. The J gene is TRBJ2-5, the V gene TRBV20-1, with D maybe TRBD1 (6 bases). V was trimmed by 3 bases and J by 5 bases, leaving 19 bases between them. The germline CDR1 and CDR2 sequences are DFQATT and SNEGSKA (reference sequence). The CDR3 covers 15 residues. The CDR3: CSASLSLDSSETQYF. The CDR3 DNA follows: TGCAGTGCTAGTCTTTCGCTGGACAGTAGTGAGACCCAGTACTTC.

In its sample, this clonotype is medium-sized. The rearrangement joins TRBV19 to TRBJ1-2, with D maybe TRBD1 (6 bases). Germline V gene sequence: CDR1 LNHDA, CDR2 SQIVND (reference sequence). The V and J ends lost 8 bases and 4 bases respectively, with 23 bases between them. The CDR3 is 16 residues long. In nucleotides, the CDR3 is TGTGCCAGTGGGGTGCCGCCGAGAGACAGGACCTATGGCTACACCTTC. Amino acids: CASGVPPRDRTYGYTF.

The V call is TRBV5-1, the J call TRBJ2-1; 7 nucleotides agree with TRBD2. The ends lost 1 base at V and 4 bases at J; junction bases unmatched: 5. This CDR3 is 15 amino acids long. CDR1 is SGHRS, CDR2 YFSETQ, per germline. The CDR3 coding sequence is TGCGCCAGCAGCTTGAGCGGGGAGACATACAATGAGCAGTTCTTC. This sequence encodes CASSLSGETYNEQFF. Full variable domain (rest looked up from reference TRBV5-1 and TRBJ2-1): KAGVTQTPRYLIKTRGQQVTLSCSPISGHRSVSWYQQTPGQGLQFLFEYFSETQRNKGNFPGRFSGRQFSNSRSEMNVSTLELGDSALYLCASSLSGETYNEQFFGPGTRLTVL.

The chain has TRBV28 and TRBJ1-2; D is possibly TRBD1 (6 bases). Per germline, CDR1 MDHEN and CDR2 SYDVKM. This CDR3 contains 12 residues. With 8 bases removed from V and 6 bases from J, the gap between germline ends came to 13 bases. The CDR3 sequence: CASLRGGHGYTF. CDR3 in DNA: TGTGCCAGCTTGAGGGGGGGTCATGGCTACACCTTC.